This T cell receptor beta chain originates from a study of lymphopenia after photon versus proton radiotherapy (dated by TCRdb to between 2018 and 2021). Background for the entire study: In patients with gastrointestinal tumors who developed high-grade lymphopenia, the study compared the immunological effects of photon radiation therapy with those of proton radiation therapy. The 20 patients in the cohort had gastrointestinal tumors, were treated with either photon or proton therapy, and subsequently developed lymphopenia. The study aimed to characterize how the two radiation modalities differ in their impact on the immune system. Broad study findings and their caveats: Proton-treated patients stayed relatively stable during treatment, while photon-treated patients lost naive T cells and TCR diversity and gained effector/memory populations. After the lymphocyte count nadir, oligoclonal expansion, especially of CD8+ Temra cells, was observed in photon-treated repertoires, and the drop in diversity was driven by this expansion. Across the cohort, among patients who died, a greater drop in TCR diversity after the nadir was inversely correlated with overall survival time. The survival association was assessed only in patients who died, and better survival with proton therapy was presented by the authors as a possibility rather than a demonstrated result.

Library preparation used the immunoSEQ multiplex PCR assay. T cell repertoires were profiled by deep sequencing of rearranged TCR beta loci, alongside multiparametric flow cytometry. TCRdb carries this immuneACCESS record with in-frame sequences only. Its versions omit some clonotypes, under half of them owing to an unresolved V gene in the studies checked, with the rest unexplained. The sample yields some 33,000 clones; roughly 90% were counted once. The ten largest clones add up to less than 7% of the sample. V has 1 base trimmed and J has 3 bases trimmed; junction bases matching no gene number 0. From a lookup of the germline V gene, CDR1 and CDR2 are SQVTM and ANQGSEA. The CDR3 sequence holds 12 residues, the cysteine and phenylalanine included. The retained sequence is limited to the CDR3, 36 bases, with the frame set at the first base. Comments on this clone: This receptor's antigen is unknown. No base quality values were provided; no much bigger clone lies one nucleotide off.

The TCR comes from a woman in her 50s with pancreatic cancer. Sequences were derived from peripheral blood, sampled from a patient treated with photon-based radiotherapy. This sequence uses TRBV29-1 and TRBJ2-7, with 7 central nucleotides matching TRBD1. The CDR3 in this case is CSVEGQGYEQYF. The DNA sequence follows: TGCAGCGTTGAAGGACAGGGCTACGAGCAGTACTTC.